These T cell receptor beta chains were read from a single sample in a study of shared clonotypes between healthy human individuals. Using immunoSEQ multiplex PCR, the repertoire was profiled, and TCRdb retains in-frame clones only, with some absent. The sample contains about 1.1 million clones, around 77% of which appear only once. Sequenced: memory CD4+ T cells from PBMCs. Receptors originate from a man younger than 35 in good health. Some clones in this sample may be carry-over from other donors' samples. Each CDR3 is given with its conserved first and last residue. D genes are given only for firm matches. Only part of the rows carry a size: once, few, many, or a class if the clone is expanded.

clone_size	v_call	j_call	d_call	cdr3_aa	cdr3_nt
-	TRBV5-1	TRBJ2-3	-	CASSLQGGDTQYF	TGCGCCAGCAGCTTGCAGGGAGGAGATACGCAGTATTTT
-	TRBV7-9	TRBJ1-1	-	CASSLEQGLAAFF	TGTGCCAGCAGCTTAGAGCAGGGGCTAGCAGCTTTCTTT
-	TRBV4-2	TRBJ2-5	-	CASSQGWETQYF	TGTGCCAGCAGCCAAGGGTGGGAGACCCAGTACTTC
-	TRBV28	TRBJ1-1	TRBD1	CASSPPGQGTGTEAFF	TGTGCCAGCAGTCCCCCGGGACAGGGGACGGGCACTGAAGCTTTCTTT
-	TRBV16	TRBJ2-4	-	CASSQSPKQGSDIQYF	TGTGCCAGCAGCCAATCTCCTAAGCAGGGCTCTGACATTCAGTACTTC
-	TRBV9	TRBJ2-5	TRBD2	CASSVGLAGGTQYF	TGTGCCAGCAGCGTCGGACTAGCGGGAGGGACCCAGTACTTC
-	TRBV5-4	TRBJ2-7	TRBD2	CASSRTSGRVWGSEQYF	TGTGCCAGCAGCCGTACTAGCGGGAGGGTGTGGGGCTCCGAGCAGTACTTC
-	TRBV7-8	TRBJ1-4	-	CASSSWTRVGEKLFF	TGTGCCAGCAGCTCCTGGACGAGGGTGGGTGAAAAACTGTTTTTT
-	TRBV6-1	TRBJ1-4	-	CASSETGKTNEKLFF	TGTGCCAGCAGTGAAACAGGGAAGACTAATGAAAAACTGTTTTTT
-	TRBV5-6	TRBJ2-2	TRBD1	CASRTGTGNTGELFF	TGTGCCAGCAGAACCGGGACAGGGAACACCGGGGAGCTGTTTTTT
-	TRBV19	TRBJ2-3	-	CASSIGARDTQYF	TGTGCCAGTAGTATCGGAGCTAGGGATACGCAGTATTTT
few	TRBV7-2	TRBJ2-7	-	CASSLALGLGSSYEQYF	TGTGCCAGCAGCTTAGCGTTGGGGTTGGGGAGCTCCTACGAGCAGTACTTC
-	TRBV28	TRBJ2-7	-	CAINKGRGSYEQYF	TGTGCCATCAACAAGGGCCGGGGCTCCTACGAGCAGTACTTC
-	TRBV7-9	TRBJ2-1	-	CASSRGTENEQFF	TGTGCCAGCAGCCGAGGAACGGAGAATGAGCAGTTCTTC
-	TRBV6-1	TRBJ2-2	-	CASSEYWGELFF	TGTGCCAGCAGTGAATACTGGGGGGAGCTGTTTTTT
few	TRBV19	TRBJ1-2	-	CASSTGLIYGYTF	TGTGCCAGTAGTACGGGGCTGATTTATGGCTACACCTTC
-	TRBV4-1	TRBJ2-5	-	CASSQAPTLVQTQYF	TGCGCCAGCAGCCAAGCACCGACGCTAGTGCAGACCCAGTACTTC
-	TRBV11-2	TRBJ2-2	-	CASSTRGGTGELFF	TGTGCCAGCAGCACACGAGGTGGGACGGGGGAGCTGTTTTTT
-	TRBV6-5	TRBJ1-1	-	CASSSREVNTEAFF	TGTGCCAGCAGTTCCAGGGAGGTGAACACTGAAGCTTTCTTT
-	TRBV2	TRBJ2-7	-	CASSYDYEQYF	TGTGCCAGCAGCTACGACTACGAGCAGTACTTC
-	TRBV6-6	TRBJ1-1	TRBD1	CATGWQGASNTEAFF	TGTGCCACAGGGTGGCAGGGGGCTTCGAACACTGAAGCTTTCTTT
-	TRBV5-4	TRBJ2-3	TRBD2	CASLRSGRTDTQYF	TGTGCCAGCCTCCGTAGCGGGCGCACAGATACGCAGTATTTT
-	TRBV19	TRBJ1-5	-	CASGWGERANQPQHF	TGTGCCAGTGGCTGGGGGGAGCGGGCGAATCAGCCCCAGCATTTT
once	TRBV11-2	TRBJ2-5	-	CASSLARDQGQYF	TGTGCCAGCAGCTTAGCCAGGGACCAGGGCCAGTACTTC
-	TRBV4-2	TRBJ1-5	-	CASSLQGTNQPQHF	TGTGCCAGCAGCTTGCAGGGGACAAATCAGCCCCAGCATTTT
-	TRBV11-2	TRBJ2-1	-	CASSSAAGLDYNEQFF	TGTGCCAGCAGCTCCGCGGCGGGACTGGACTACAATGAGCAGTTCTTC
-	TRBV5-6	TRBJ2-2	TRBD2	CASSVAGAGTGELFF	TGTGCCAGCAGCGTAGCGGGAGCGGGCACCGGGGAGCTGTTTTTT
-	TRBV27	TRBJ2-7	-	CASSAMVRAGNYEQYF	TGTGCCAGCTCAGCGATGGTACGGGCGGGCAACTACGAGCAGTACTTC
-	TRBV28	TRBJ2-7	TRBD1	CASSPQGTRGIGEQYF	TGTGCCAGCAGTCCGCAAGGGACCAGGGGGATAGGGGAGCAGTACTTC